The 13 T cell receptor beta chains presented below share a single source sample, sequenced in a study of radiotherapy plus CTLA-4 blockade in lung cancer. Libraries were prepared by immunoSEQ multiplex PCR; TCRdb keeps only in-frame clonotypes and omits some of them. The sample contains around 82,000 clones, around 86% of which appear only once. The source was peripheral blood, collected from a patient treated with radiotherapy plus ipilimumab. The receptors derive from a human donor with non-small cell lung cancer that progressed on radiotherapy plus ipilimumab.

The rearrangement uses TRBV7-9 and TRBJ2-3; perhaps TRBD2 as D (6 bases). Trimming removed 4 bases from V and 1 base from J, with 12 bases in between. The CDR3 is 15 amino acids. The germline CDR1 and CDR2 sequences are SEHNR and FQNEAQ (reference sequence). CDR3 sequence (DNA): TGTGCCAGCAGCTCCCTTGGCGGGGGCACAGATACGCAGTATTTT. This encodes CASSSLGGGTDTQYF.

This clone came up a few times. V usage is TRBV30 and J usage is TRBJ2-1, with TRBD2 matching 7 bases. This CDR3 comprises 16 residues. The V gene's germline CDR1 is GTSNPN and CDR2 SVGIG (reference sequence). V shed 1 base and J 6 bases; nucleotides not matched to a gene: 12. The CDR3 sequence is CAWSARLAALTNEQFF. The CDR3 DNA follows: TGTGCCTGGAGTGCTCGCCTAGCGGCCCTAACCAATGAGCAGTTCTTC. Full variable domain (outside the CDR3, taken from reference TRBV30 and TRBJ2-1): SQTIHQWPATLVQPVGSPLSLECTVEGTSNPNLYWYRQAAGRGLQLLFYSVGIGQISSEVPQNLSASRPQDRQFILSSKKLLLSDSGFYLCAWSARLAALTNEQFFGPGTRLTVL.

V gene TRBV6-1 combines with J gene TRBJ1-5, with D possibly TRBD1 on 5 matching bases. The V and J ends lost 4 bases and 0 bases respectively, with 13 bases between them. CDR3 length: 16 amino acids. Germline CDR1 MNHNS, CDR2 SASEGT. This CDR3 reads CASSVRGGNSNQPQHF. CDR3 DNA sequence: TGTGCCAGCAGTGTTCGGGGCGGGAATAGCAATCAGCCCCAGCATTTT.

This chain links TRBV4-3 with TRBJ2-2; 8 bases line up with TRBD2. V was pared by 0 bases and J by 5 bases, with 5 bases of the junction left unmatched. The germline CDR1 and CDR2 sequences are LGHNA and YSLEER. The CDR3 extends over 16 amino acids. In DNA form, the CDR3 reads TGCGCCAGCAGCCAAGAGAGGGCTAGCGGGACCGGGGAGCTGTTTTTT. It yields the protein CASSQERASGTGELFF.

This clone was found a few times. This chain uses TRBV19 with TRBJ2-2; D gene unclear. V lost 4 bases and J lost 0, with 6 bases in between. The V gene's germline CDR1 is LNHDA and CDR2 SQIVND (reference sequence). The CDR3 covers 14 residues. CDR3 in DNA: TGTGCCAGTAGTAGACTTACGAACACCGGGGAGCTGTTTTTT. This codes for CASSRLTNTGELFF.

The chain carries TRBV23-1 and TRBJ2-7; 11 bases align to TRBD2. TRBV23-1 is marked as an open reading frame, function uncertain. The V segment lost 2 bases and the J segment 5 bases; nucleotides outside the gene matches: 14. The CDR3 spans 18 residues. CDR3 in amino acids: CASSQQGLAGGSLHEQYF. CDR3 nucleotide sequence: TGCGCCAGCAGTCAACAGGGCCTAGCGGGAGGATCTTTACACGAGCAGTACTTC.

The J gene is TRBJ2-7, the V gene TRBV4-2; 11 positions agree with TRBD1. The length of the CDR3 is 15 residues. V lost 5 bases, J lost 6 bases, and 9 bases stayed unmatched. CDR1 is LGHNA and CDR2 is YNFKEQ in the germline V gene. The CDR3 reads CASSGPGQGVGEQYF. The CDR3 nucleotides are TGTGCCAGCAGCGGGCCGGGACAGGGGGTTGGCGAGCAGTACTTC.

This chain joins TRBV5-1 and TRBJ1-6; TRBD1 matches at 8 bases. V gave up 4 bases and J gave up 1 base; unmatched junction bases: 7. This CDR3 is built from 17 residues. Germline assignment: CDR1 SGHRS and CDR2 YFSETQ. The CDR3 reads CASSPGQGGSYNSPLHF. The CDR3 nucleotides read TGCGCCAGCAGCCCCGGACAGGGTGGTTCCTATAATTCACCCCTCCACTTT.

The chain has TRBV21-1 and TRBJ1-2. TRBV21-1 is a known pseudogene. The CDR3 runs 13 residues. CDR3 amino acids: CASSLWSGDGYTF. The CDR3 nucleotides are TGTGCCAGCAGCCTCTGGTCCGGGGACGGCTACACCTTC.

This clone appeared a single time. The chain combines TRBV5-1 with TRBJ1-1, with 9 bases identical to TRBD1. Germline trimming cut 4 bases from V and 5 bases from J; bases unmatched to any gene: 6. In germline, CDR1 is SGHRS, CDR2 YFSETQ. There are 14 residues in the CDR3. The CDR3 spells CASSLTGGTTEAFF. CDR3 nucleotide sequence: TGCGCCAGCAGCCTTACAGGGGGCACAACTGAAGCTTTCTTT.

The V call is TRBV7-9, the J call TRBJ2-7, with D perhaps matching TRBD2 (8 bases). Trimming left V 4 bases short and J 0 bases short, with 13 bases between. From germline, CDR1 is SEHNR and CDR2 FQNEAQ (reference sequence). CDR3 length: 15 residues. CDR3 nucleotide sequence: TGTGCCAGCAGCTCAGGGGGGACTAGCTCCTACGAGCAGTACTTC. Translating it yields CASSSGGTSSYEQYF.

The chain couples TRBV4-2 to TRBJ2-3; 8 bases agree with TRBD1. From germline, CDR1 is LGHNA and CDR2 YNFKEQ. The CDR3 loop spans 14 amino acids. Trimming took 6 bases from V and 2 from J; bases not matched to a gene: 4. The CDR3 is CASSRDRPTDTQYF. The CDR3 DNA reads TGTGCCAGCAGTCGGGACAGGCCCACAGATACGCAGTATTTT.

The chain has TRBV30 and TRBJ2-6, with a weak D call TRBD2 (5 bases). Germline CDR1 GTSNPN, CDR2 SVGIG (reference sequence). This CDR3 has 17 residues. Trimming cost V 4 bases and J 1 base, with 17 bases left between them. The chain's CDR3 is CAWKTPGSLSGANVLTF. DNA for the CDR3: TGTGCCTGGAAGACCCCTGGGAGTCTTTCTGGGGCCAACGTCCTGACTTTC.